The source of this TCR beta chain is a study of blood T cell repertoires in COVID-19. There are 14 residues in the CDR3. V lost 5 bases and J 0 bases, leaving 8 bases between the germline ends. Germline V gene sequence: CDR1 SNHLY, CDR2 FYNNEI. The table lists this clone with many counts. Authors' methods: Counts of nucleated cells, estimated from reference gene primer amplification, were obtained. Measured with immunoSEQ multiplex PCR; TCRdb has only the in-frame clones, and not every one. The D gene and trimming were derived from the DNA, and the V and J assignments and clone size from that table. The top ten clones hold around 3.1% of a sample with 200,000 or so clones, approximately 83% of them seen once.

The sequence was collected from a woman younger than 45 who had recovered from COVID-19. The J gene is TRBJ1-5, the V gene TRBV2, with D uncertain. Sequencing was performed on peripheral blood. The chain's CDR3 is CASSIGYSNQPQHF. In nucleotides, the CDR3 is TGTGCCAGCAGTATCGGGTATAGCAATCAGCCCCAGCATTTT.